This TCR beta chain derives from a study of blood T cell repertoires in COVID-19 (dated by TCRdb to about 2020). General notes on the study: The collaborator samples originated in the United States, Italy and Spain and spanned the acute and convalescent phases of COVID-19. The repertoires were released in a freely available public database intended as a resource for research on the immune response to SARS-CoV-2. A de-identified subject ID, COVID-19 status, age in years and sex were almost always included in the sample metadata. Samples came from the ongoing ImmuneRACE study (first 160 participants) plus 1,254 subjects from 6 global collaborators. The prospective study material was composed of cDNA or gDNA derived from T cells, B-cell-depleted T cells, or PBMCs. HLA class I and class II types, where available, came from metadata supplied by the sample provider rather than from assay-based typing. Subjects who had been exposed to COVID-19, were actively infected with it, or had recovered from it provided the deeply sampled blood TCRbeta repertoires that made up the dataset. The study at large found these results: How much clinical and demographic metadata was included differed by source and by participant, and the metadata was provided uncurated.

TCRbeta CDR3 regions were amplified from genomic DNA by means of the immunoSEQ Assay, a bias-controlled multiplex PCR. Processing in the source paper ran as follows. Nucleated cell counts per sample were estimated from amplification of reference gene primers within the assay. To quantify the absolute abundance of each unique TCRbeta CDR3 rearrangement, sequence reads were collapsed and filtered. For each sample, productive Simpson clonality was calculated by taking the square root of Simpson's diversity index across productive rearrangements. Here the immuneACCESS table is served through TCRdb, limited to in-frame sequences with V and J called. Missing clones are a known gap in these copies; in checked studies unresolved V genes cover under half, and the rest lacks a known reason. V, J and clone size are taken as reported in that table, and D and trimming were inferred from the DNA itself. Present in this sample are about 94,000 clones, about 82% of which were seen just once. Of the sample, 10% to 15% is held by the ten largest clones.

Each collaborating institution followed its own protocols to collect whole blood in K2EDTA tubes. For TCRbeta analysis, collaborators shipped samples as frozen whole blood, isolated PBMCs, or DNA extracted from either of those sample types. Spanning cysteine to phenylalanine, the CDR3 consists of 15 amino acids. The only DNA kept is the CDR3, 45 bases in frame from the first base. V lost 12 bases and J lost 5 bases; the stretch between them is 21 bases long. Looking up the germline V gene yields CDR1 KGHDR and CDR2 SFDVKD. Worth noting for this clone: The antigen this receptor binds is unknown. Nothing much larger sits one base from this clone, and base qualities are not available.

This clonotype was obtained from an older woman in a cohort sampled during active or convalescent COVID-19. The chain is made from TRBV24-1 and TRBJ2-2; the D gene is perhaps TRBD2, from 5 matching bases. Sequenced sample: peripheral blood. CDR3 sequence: CASRLGKGRTGELFF. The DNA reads TGTGCCTCACGGCTCGGGAAGGGTAGGACCGGGGAGCTGTTTTTT.